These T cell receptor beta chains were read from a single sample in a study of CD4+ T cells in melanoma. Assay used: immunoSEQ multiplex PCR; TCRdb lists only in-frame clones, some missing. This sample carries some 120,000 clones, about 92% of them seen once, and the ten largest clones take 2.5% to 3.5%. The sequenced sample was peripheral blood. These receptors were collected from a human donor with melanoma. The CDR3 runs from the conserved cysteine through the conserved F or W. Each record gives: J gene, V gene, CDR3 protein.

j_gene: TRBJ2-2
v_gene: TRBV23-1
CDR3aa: CASSSIFNTNTGELFF

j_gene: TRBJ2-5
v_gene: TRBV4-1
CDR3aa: CASSQGGFGTQYF

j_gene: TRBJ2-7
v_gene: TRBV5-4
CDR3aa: CASSSSAGRAYEQYF

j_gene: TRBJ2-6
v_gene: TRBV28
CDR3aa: CASSPGTGTSGANVLTF

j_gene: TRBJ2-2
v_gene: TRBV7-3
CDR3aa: CASSPRLAGTGELFF

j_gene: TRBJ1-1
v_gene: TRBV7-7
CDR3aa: CASSKGLNTEAFF

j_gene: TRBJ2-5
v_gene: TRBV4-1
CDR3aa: CASSRDRLQETQYF

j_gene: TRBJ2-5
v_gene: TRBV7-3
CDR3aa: CASSLGAQSSGRGETQYF

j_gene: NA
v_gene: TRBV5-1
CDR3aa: CASSVGARGDNYEQYF

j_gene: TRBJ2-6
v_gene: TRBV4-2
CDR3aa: CASSQTRGISGANVLTF

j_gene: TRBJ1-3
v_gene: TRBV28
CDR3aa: CASIGLYKDSGNTIYF

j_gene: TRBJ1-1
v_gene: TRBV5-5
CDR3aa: CASSGLIEAFF

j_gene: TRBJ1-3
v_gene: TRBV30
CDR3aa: CAVGGFSGNTIYF

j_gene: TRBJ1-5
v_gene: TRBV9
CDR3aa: CASSATIGGTGTDQPQHF

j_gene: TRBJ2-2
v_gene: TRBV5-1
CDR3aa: CASSLAPPKGELFF

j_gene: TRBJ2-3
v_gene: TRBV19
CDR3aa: CASSTLDSTDTQYF

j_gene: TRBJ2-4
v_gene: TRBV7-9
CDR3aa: CASSLEGGLAKNIQYF

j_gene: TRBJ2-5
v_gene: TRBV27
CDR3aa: CASTRPGWETQYF

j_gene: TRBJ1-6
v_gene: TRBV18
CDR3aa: CASSPFRDRGANSPLHF

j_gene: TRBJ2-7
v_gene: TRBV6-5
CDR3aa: CASSYSFQDSYEQYF

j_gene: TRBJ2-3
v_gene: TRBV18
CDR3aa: CASSLTGAAAADTQYF

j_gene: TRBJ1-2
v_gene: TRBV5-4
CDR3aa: CASKLGYREGGYTF

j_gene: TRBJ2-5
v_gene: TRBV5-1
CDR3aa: CASSSLPRSQETQYF

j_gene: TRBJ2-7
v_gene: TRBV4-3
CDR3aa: CASSQGRDRAVGGQYF

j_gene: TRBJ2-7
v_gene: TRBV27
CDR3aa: CASSLFPSGSSYEQYF

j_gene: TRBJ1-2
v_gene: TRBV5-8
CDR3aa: CASSPNYRYGYTF

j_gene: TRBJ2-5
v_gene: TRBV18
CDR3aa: CASSPTTQETQYF

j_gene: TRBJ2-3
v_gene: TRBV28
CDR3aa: CASRKSGGNRGTQYF

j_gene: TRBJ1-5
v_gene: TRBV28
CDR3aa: CASSLWAGIDQPQHF

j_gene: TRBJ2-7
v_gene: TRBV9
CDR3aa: CASSRGGQYEQYF

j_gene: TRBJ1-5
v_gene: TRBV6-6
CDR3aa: CASSSDMGGQPQHF

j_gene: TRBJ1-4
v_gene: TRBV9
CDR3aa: CASAQGYGEKLFF

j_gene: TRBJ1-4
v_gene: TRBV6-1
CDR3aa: CASSVGGSRHEKLFF

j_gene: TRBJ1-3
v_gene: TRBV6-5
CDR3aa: CASRAAGGTGNTIYF

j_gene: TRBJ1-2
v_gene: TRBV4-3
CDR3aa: CASSQEVGGRGYTF

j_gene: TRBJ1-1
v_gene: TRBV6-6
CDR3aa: CASSYTDSGTTWKAFF

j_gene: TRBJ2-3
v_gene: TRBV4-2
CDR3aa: CASSQVSGGATDTQYF

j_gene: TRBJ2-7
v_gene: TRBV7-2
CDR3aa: CASSLRGGRGRSYEQYF

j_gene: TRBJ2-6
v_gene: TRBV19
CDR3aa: CASSGRQFSGANVLTF